This T cell receptor (beta chain) was documented in a study of post-analysis software for immune sequencing data. Overall study context: Both relapsing-remitting and secondary progressive multiple sclerosis featured among the disease courses, as did progressive-relapsing multiple sclerosis. Study observations and caveats: The normalized Chao1 diversity of multiple sclerosis patients was significantly lower than that of controls. With F measure, samples from one preparation batch clustered together strongly. Roughly five TRBV segments were more frequent in patients than controls; TRBV5-6, TRBV5-1 and TRBV20-1 belonged to this group.

Libraries were made from TCR beta cDNA, and they carried unique molecular identifiers. A population of 1 to 10 million T cells gave rise to about half a million cDNA molecules. TCRdb re-derived calls from the PCR reads in MiXCR, one entry per CDR3 protein. The repertoire holds 600,000 to 750,000 distinct CDR3 sequences, with 55% to 70% as singletons. The CDR3 runs 14 residues. Germline-derived CDR1 and CDR2 are MNHNS and SASEGT. V was cut by 3 bases and J by 4 bases, with 13 bases left in between. This clonotype came up a few times. Its cognate antigen is unknown. Sequencing was carried out using blood. The TCR comes from a girl aged 2-10 years with multiple sclerosis. J is TRBJ2-7 and V is TRBV6-1; possibly TRBD1 or TRBD2 for D (5 bases each). The CDR3 region is CASSDLGEKYEQYF. DNA of the CDR3: TGTGCCAGCAGTGACCTAGGGGAGAAATACGAGCAGTACTTC.